The rows below give T cell receptor beta chains drawn from one sample of a study of somatic mutations in cytotoxic T cells in rheumatoid arthritis. Libraries were prepared by immunoSEQ multiplex PCR; TCRdb keeps only in-frame clonotypes and omits some of them. The table shows around 16,000 clones, with nearly 80% occurring only once. The sample consisted of CD8+ T cells sorted from blood. Receptors were obtained from an adult with rheumatoid arthritis. Each CDR3 is given with its conserved first and last residue. The order of the fields is V gene, J gene, D gene, clone size, CDR3 DNA, CDR3 protein. The D gene is left open where the match is weak. The size field is filled for only some rows; it gives once, few, many or a size class.

V: TRBV5-6; J: TRBJ2-1; D: .; size: .; DNA: TGTGCCAGCAGCCCGCGGGACCCCGCCTACAATGAGCAGTTCTTC; CDR3: CASSPRDPAYNEQFF
V: TRBV27; J: TRBJ2-3; D: .; size: .; DNA: TGTGCCAGCAGTTTGGGGAACACAGATACGCAGTATTTT; CDR3: CASSLGNTDTQYF
V: TRBV5-6; J: TRBJ2-3; D: .; size: .; DNA: TGTGCCAGCAACCTAGGGGCAGGGGATACGCAGTATTTT; CDR3: CASNLGAGDTQYF
V: TRBV7-9; J: TRBJ2-2; D: .; size: .; DNA: TGTGCCAGCAGCCCCTCGGGGTATGGGAACACCGGGGAGCTGTTTTTT; CDR3: CASSPSGYGNTGELFF
V: TRBV19; J: TRBJ1-1; D: .; size: .; DNA: TGTGCCAGTAGTATGTCGGTGAACACTGAAGCTTTCTTT; CDR3: CASSMSVNTEAFF
V: TRBV6-4; J: TRBJ2-1; D: .; size: .; DNA: TGTGCCAGCAGAGTTAGGGACGGTTACAATGAGCAGTTCTTC; CDR3: CASRVRDGYNEQFF
V: TRBV11-3; J: TRBJ2-7; D: .; size: .; DNA: TGTGCCAGCAGCTTACAGCAGGGATTTACGTCCGAGCAGTACTTC; CDR3: CASSLQQGFTSEQYF
V: TRBV9; J: TRBJ2-2; D: .; size: .; DNA: TGTGCCAGCAGCGTAGGCCGGGGAAGGGGCGCAACCGGGGAGCTGTTTTTT; CDR3: CASSVGRGRGATGELFF
V: TRBV4-3; J: TRBJ1-2; D: TRBD1; size: .; DNA: TGCGCCAGCAGCCAGGCTAGACAGGGTAACTATGGCTACACCTTC; CDR3: CASSQARQGNYGYTF
V: TRBV2; J: TRBJ1-3; D: .; size: .; DNA: TGTGCCAGCAGCCCCCTAAGCTCTGGAAACACCATATATTTT; CDR3: CASSPLSSGNTIYF
V: TRBV25-1; J: TRBJ1-1; D: .; size: .; DNA: TGTGCCAGCAACAATATCCAGAATCCTGATGAAGCTTTCTTT; CDR3: CASNNIQNPDEAFF
V: TRBV28; J: TRBJ1-5; D: .; size: .; DNA: TGTGCCAGCAGCCCAGACACTCTTGGCAATCAGCCCCAGCATTTT; CDR3: CASSPDTLGNQPQHF
V: TRBV7-9; J: TRBJ2-5; D: .; size: .; DNA: TGTGCCAGCAGCCAAACCGGGCGAACCTACCAAGAGACCCAGTACTTC; CDR3: CASSQTGRTYQETQYF
V: TRBV30; J: TRBJ1-5; D: .; size: .; DNA: TGTGCCTGGAGCCCTGGACAGATTTTGCTCAATCAGCCCCAGCATTTT; CDR3: CAWSPGQILLNQPQHF
V: TRBV4-2; J: TRBJ2-7; D: TRBD2; size: .; DNA: TGTGCCAGCAGCCAAGAAGCTAGCGGGACTGGCGGTGGCGAGCAGTACTTC; CDR3: CASSQEASGTGGGEQYF
V: TRBV29-1; J: TRBJ1-2; D: .; size: few; DNA: TGCAGCGTTGAACGGGACTATGGCTACACCTTC; CDR3: CSVERDYGYTF
V: TRBV7-9; J: TRBJ2-1; D: .; size: .; DNA: TGTGCCAGCAGTCATACCTACAATGAGCAGTTCTTC; CDR3: CASSHTYNEQFF
V: TRBV11-3; J: TRBJ2-1; D: .; size: .; DNA: TGTGCCAGCAGCCTAACCCAGGGGGAGCAGTTCTTC; CDR3: CASSLTQGEQFF
V: TRBV4-1; J: TRBJ2-2; D: TRBD2; size: .; DNA: TGCGCCAGCAGCCCGGGACTAGGTCCCACCGGGGAGCTGTTTTTT; CDR3: CASSPGLGPTGELFF
V: TRBV7-9; J: TRBJ1-1; D: .; size: few; DNA: TGTGCCAGCAGCTTTGGCGGGGGAGCCACTGAAGCTTTCTTT; CDR3: CASSFGGGATEAFF
V: TRBV25-1; J: TRBJ1-1; D: .; size: .; DNA: TGTGCCAGCAGAGCCCCCGGGACCACTTATGAAGCTTTCTTT; CDR3: CASRAPGTTYEAFF
V: TRBV9; J: TRBJ1-1; D: .; size: once; DNA: TGTGCCAGCAGCGGGGGACCTTTGACAGGGAACACTGAAGCTTTCTTT; CDR3: CASSGGPLTGNTEAFF
V: TRBV2; J: TRBJ2-5; D: .; size: .; DNA: TGTGCCAGCAGCGAGGACTCCTTCCAAGAGACCCAGTACTTC; CDR3: CASSEDSFQETQYF
V: TRBV5-4; J: TRBJ2-3; D: TRBD2; size: .; DNA: TGTGCCAGCAGCCCCGGGACTAGCGGCACAGATACGCAGTATTTT; CDR3: CASSPGTSGTDTQYF
V: TRBV7-8; J: TRBJ2-2; D: TRBD1; size: .; DNA: TGTGCCAGCAGCAAATGGACAGGGGGCCCCTCGAACACCGGGGAGCTGTTTTTT; CDR3: CASSKWTGGPSNTGELFF
V: TRBV7-8; J: TRBJ1-1; D: .; size: .; DNA: TGTGCCAGCAGCTTAGTCGTTTTGGGGGAAGGTCGAAACACTGAAGCTTTCTTT; CDR3: CASSLVVLGEGRNTEAFF
V: TRBV4-1; J: TRBJ2-1; D: TRBD2; size: .; DNA: TGCGCCAGCAGCCAAGATATCCCGGGAGGGCCCAATGAGCAGTTCTTC; CDR3: CASSQDIPGGPNEQFF
V: TRBV4-2; J: TRBJ2-1; D: TRBD2; size: few; DNA: TGTGCCAGCAGCCAAGAAGCGGGAGGGCCTAGTGAGCAGTTCTTC; CDR3: CASSQEAGGPSEQFF
V: TRBV7-2; J: TRBJ2-4; D: .; size: .; DNA: TGTGCCAGCAGCTTACTAGCTGATCTAGCCAAAAACATTCAGTACTTC; CDR3: CASSLLADLAKNIQYF
V: TRBV7-9; J: TRBJ2-7; D: TRBD1; size: .; DNA: TGTGCCAGCAGCTTAGCACAGGGGTACGAGCAGTACTTC; CDR3: CASSLAQGYEQYF
V: TRBV25-1; J: TRBJ1-1; D: TRBD1; size: .; DNA: TGTGCCACCAGGGGGAAGAACACTGAAGCTTTCTTT; CDR3: CATRGKNTEAFF
V: TRBV6-1; J: TRBJ1-1; D: .; size: few; DNA: TGTGCCAGCAGTGAAAGTCCAAGATGGACAGAGAACACTGAAGCTTTCTTT; CDR3: CASSESPRWTENTEAFF
V: TRBV9; J: TRBJ1-1; D: TRBD1; size: .; DNA: TGTGCCAGCAGCGACGGGACAGGGCTCACTGAAGCTTTCTTT; CDR3: CASSDGTGLTEAFF
V: TRBV27; J: TRBJ2-7; D: .; size: .; DNA: TGTGCCAGCAGTTTATTCTCGAGGGGTCGGTACGAGCAGTACTTC; CDR3: CASSLFSRGRYEQYF
V: TRBV28; J: TRBJ2-1; D: TRBD1; size: .; DNA: TGTGCCAGCAGTTTGGGCCCCGGGACAGGGGTATTCAATGAGCAGTTCTTC; CDR3: CASSLGPGTGVFNEQFF
V: TRBV4-1; J: TRBJ1-1; D: .; size: .; DNA: TGCGCCAGCAGCCCCTCGGGTAACACTGAAGCTTTCTTT; CDR3: CASSPSGNTEAFF
V: TRBV6-1; J: TRBJ1-2; D: .; size: .; DNA: TGTGCCAGCAGTGAAGAGGCTGGGGGGGGCTATGGCTACACCTTC; CDR3: CASSEEAGGGYGYTF
V: TRBV9; J: TRBJ2-7; D: TRBD1; size: .; DNA: TGTGCCAGCAGCACAACACGGGACAGGGGGCCAAATTACGAGCAGTACTTC; CDR3: CASSTTRDRGPNYEQYF
V: TRBV5-5; J: TRBJ1-3; D: .; size: .; DNA: TGTGCCAGCAGCTTGGAGTCAGGCGGTGGAAACACCATATATTTT; CDR3: CASSLESGGGNTIYF
V: TRBV5-1; J: TRBJ2-3; D: .; size: .; DNA: TGCGCCAGCAGCTCCCAGTCGACAGAACTCTACACAGATACGCAGTATTTT; CDR3: CASSSQSTELYTDTQYF
V: TRBV7-9; J: TRBJ1-1; D: TRBD1; size: .; DNA: TGTGCCAGCAGCTTAGCTATCGGACAGGACACTGAAGCTTTCTTT; CDR3: CASSLAIGQDTEAFF
V: TRBV25-1; J: TRBJ1-6; D: TRBD1; size: .; DNA: TGTGCCAGCAGTGAATCTGACAGGGGAGCACGATCACCCCTCCACTTT; CDR3: CASSESDRGARSPLHF
V: TRBV7-9; J: TRBJ1-2; D: .; size: .; DNA: TGTGCCAGCAGCTTCGGGGGGCTAAATGGCTACACCTTC; CDR3: CASSFGGLNGYTF
V: TRBV10-3; J: TRBJ2-2; D: .; size: .; DNA: TGTGCCATCAGTGAGAGGGGGACTGGCGAACCCGGGGAGCTGTTTTTT; CDR3: CAISERGTGEPGELFF
V: TRBV29-1; J: TRBJ2-4; D: .; size: .; DNA: TGCAGCGTTTACGGGACACCGAAAGACAAAAACATTCAGTACTTC; CDR3: CSVYGTPKDKNIQYF
V: TRBV30; J: TRBJ2-2; D: .; size: .; DNA: TGTGCCCTGGAGGGGGACGGGGAGCTGTTTTTT; CDR3: CALEGDGELFF
V: TRBV11-3; J: TRBJ2-3; D: TRBD2; size: .; DNA: TGTGCCAGCAACTCCAGGGAGGTTTTAGCGGGCGATACGCAGTATTTT; CDR3: CASNSREVLAGDTQYF